The clone carrying this T cell receptor beta chain was picked up a small number of times. This sample is drawn from a study of blood T cell repertoires in COVID-19. Study information: Donors in the United States, Italy and Spain gave samples during acute or convalescent COVID-19.

In the original workflow: From reference gene primer amplification, estimates of nucleated cell counts were derived. Data came from immunoSEQ multiplex PCR; TCRdb stores just in-frame clones and leaves some out. V and J calls and clone size are as listed in that table; D and trimming were resolved from the DNA. The table records about 56,000 clones, around 84% of them present only once. The CDR3 runs to 14 residues. CDR1 and CDR2 from the germline V gene are SNHLY and FYNNEI. Trimming stripped 3 bases from V and 3 bases from J, with 9 bases between. This receptor was obtained from an elderly woman with acute or convalescent COVID-19. What was sequenced was peripheral blood. This chain joins TRBV2 and TRBJ1-3, with TRBD1 as a possible D gene (5 bases). The CDR3 sequence: CASSEGLHGNTIYF. The DNA of the CDR3 is TGTGCCAGCAGTGAGGGGCTGCATGGAAACACCATATATTTT.